This paragraph reports one T cell receptor beta chain. The data were obtained in a study of cytomegalovirus exposure and HLA in healthy donors. The PCR employed 60 Vbeta primers together with 13 Jbeta primers. Libraries were prepared by immunoSEQ multiplex PCR; TCRdb keeps only in-frame clonotypes and omits some of them. The repertoire consists of about 190,000 clones, with roughly 73% occurring once and the leading ten covering approximately 2%. Germline V lookup: CDR1 SGHDN, CDR2 FVKESK. The CDR3 consists of 15 residues. V lost 4 bases and J lost 9; bases outside the gene matches: 8. The genes are TRBV14 and TRBJ2-5; 13 nucleotides agree with TRBD2. The sample was PBMCs. This receptor was taken from a woman aged 25 to 39 in good health and CMV-seropositive. The CDR3 reads CASSPRTSGGWAQYF. The CDR3 DNA follows: TGTGCCAGCAGCCCCCGGACTAGCGGGGGATGGGCCCAGTACTTC.